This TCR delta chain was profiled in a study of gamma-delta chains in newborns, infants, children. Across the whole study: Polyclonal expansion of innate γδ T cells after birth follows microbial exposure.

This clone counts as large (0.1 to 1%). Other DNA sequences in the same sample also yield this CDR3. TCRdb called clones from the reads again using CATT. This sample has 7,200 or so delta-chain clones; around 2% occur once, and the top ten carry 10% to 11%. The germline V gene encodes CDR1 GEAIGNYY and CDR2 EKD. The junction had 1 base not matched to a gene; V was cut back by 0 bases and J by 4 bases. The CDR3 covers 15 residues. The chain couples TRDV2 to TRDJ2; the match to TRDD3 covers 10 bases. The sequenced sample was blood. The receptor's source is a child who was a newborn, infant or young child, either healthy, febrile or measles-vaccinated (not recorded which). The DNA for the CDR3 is TGTGCCTGTGACACCGTGGGGGATACGACAGCACAACTCTTCTTT. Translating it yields CACDTVGDTTAQLFF.